These 22 T cell receptor beta chains share one sample of origin, sequenced in a study of Ad26.COV2.S vaccination and SARS-CoV-2 variants. Here immunoSEQ multiplex PCR was the method, and the copy in TCRdb shows in-frame clones only, minus some. The sample yields about 180,000 clones, around 90% seen once. The source was peripheral blood, collected after recovery from COVID-19. Source of these receptors: a human donor who had recovered from COVID-19.

The CDR3 region has the DNA TGCAGCGTTTGGGACCCCCGGACGGGCAATGAGCAGTTCTTC. It yields the protein CSVWDPRTGNEQFF. The V gene is TRBV29-1, the J gene TRBJ2-1, with D perhaps TRBD1 or TRBD2 (5 bases each). Germline values: CDR1 SQVTM, CDR2 ANQGSEA. Trimming removed 5 bases at V and 6 bases at J, with 17 bases between. The CDR3 totals 14 residues.

The rearrangement links TRBV4-1 to TRBJ2-3, with a possible D match to TRBD1 (5 bases). Trimming removed 6 bases at V and 0 bases at J, with 13 bases between. Germline V gives CDR1 MGHRA, CDR2 YSYEKL. The CDR3 totals 15 residues. The CDR3 bases are TGCGCCAGCAGTCGTCAGGGTTGGAGCACAGATACGCAGTATTTT. Its protein product is CASSRQGWSTDTQYF.

The chain uses TRBV7-6 and TRBJ2-3, with 10 bases fitting TRBD2. This CDR3 is built from 16 residues. Germline assignment: CDR1 SGHVS and CDR2 FNYEAQ. Unmatched junction bases numbered 5, after V lost 2 bases and J lost 3 bases. The CDR3 here is CASSLLAGEGTDTQYF. The CDR3 region has the DNA TGTGCCAGCAGCTTACTAGCGGGAGAAGGTACAGATACGCAGTATTTT. The variable domain in full, completed from reference TRBV7-6 and TRBJ2-3, reads GAGVSQSPRYKVTKRGQDVALRCDPISGHVSLYWYRQALGQGPEFLTYFNYEAQQDKSGLPNDRFSAERPEGSISTLTIQRTEQRDSAMYRCASSLLAGEGTDTQYFGPGTRLTVL.

This clone was seen more than once but under ten times. One end of the junction does not line up with germline, which may come from a read error. The chain carries TRBV20-1 and TRBJ1-4; 9 nucleotides agree with TRBD1. CDR3 size: 11 residues. Germline V gene lookup returns CDR1 DFQATT and CDR2 SNEGSKA (reference sequence). CDR3 DNA sequence: TGCAGTGCTGGACAGGGGACCTCCCCACTTTTT. Translated, it gives CSAGQGTSPLF.

This clone turned up a few times. The V call is TRBV10-3, the J call TRBJ1-1; TRBD1 agrees at 7 bases. Per the germline V gene, CDR1 is ENHRY and CDR2 is SYGVKD. The V segment lost 4 bases and the J segment 10 bases; nucleotides outside the gene matches: 6. This CDR3 has 12 amino acids. Here the CDR3 reads CAISVQGDGAFF. The DNA of the CDR3 is TGTGCCATCAGTGTCCAGGGGGATGGAGCTTTCTTT.

The chain is built from TRBV6-5 and TRBJ1-6; 8 bases fit TRBD1. This CDR3 is built from 14 residues. CDR1 is MNHEY, CDR2 SVGAGI, per germline. The ends lost 11 bases at V and 1 base at J; junction bases unmatched: 4. The CDR3 DNA sequence: TGTGCCGGACGACAGGGGTCCTATAATTCACCCCTCCACTTT. This translates into CAGRQGSYNSPLHF.

This clone has a single count. The V gene is TRBV27, the J gene TRBJ2-3; D possibly corresponds to TRBD1 (6 bases). The V end was cut by 5 bases, the J end by 7 bases, with 13 bases between. This CDR3 comprises 13 residues. CDR1 and CDR2 from the germline V gene are MNHEY and SMNVEV (reference sequence). The CDR3 sequence is CASSKTGSNTQYF. CDR3 bases: TGTGCCAGCAGTAAGACAGGTTCCAATACGCAGTATTTT.

The chain carries TRBV5-6 and TRBJ1-2; possible D gene TRBD1, 5 bases. Germline-derived CDR1 and CDR2 are SGHDT and YYEEEE. Trimming pared 2 bases from V and 3 bases from J, leaving 11 bases between. CDR3 length: 14 residues. CDR3 nucleotide sequence: TGTGCCAGCAGCTTTGTAGGCAGGGACTATGGCTACACCTTC. This gives the protein CASSFVGRDYGYTF.

The chain links TRBV6-5 to TRBJ1-1; D call uncertain. Germline V CDR1 and CDR2: MNHEY, SVGAGI. With 0 bases removed from V and 3 bases from J, the gap between germline ends came to 8 bases. The CDR3 spans 14 residues. The CDR3 coding sequence is TGTGCCAGCAGTTACTCACGGCAGTACACTGAAGCTTTCTTT. This codes for CASSYSRQYTEAFF.

This clone was counted a single time. The chain uses TRBV19 and TRBJ1-2; D may be TRBD1 (5 bases). Germline V CDR1 and CDR2: LNHDA, SQIVND (reference sequence). V was clipped by 11 bases and J by 4 bases, with 14 bases between them. This CDR3 is 12 amino acids long. The CDR3: CASFGGSYGYTF. CDR3 coding DNA: TGTGCCTCCTTTGGGGGGTCCTATGGCTACACCTTC.

This chain connects TRBV10-3 to TRBJ1-2; D is unclear. CDR3 length: 13 amino acids. CDR1 and CDR2 from the germline V gene are ENHRY and SYGVKD. V lost 6 bases and J 5 bases, leaving 13 bases between the germline ends. This CDR3 reads CAIRGGREYGYTF. The CDR3 DNA reads as TGTGCCATCAGGGGAGGGAGAGAATATGGCTACACCTTC.

This clone was picked up a small number of times. This chain joins TRBV25-1 and TRBJ1-6; D unclear. Deletions cut 1 base from V and 7 bases from J, with 5 bases between. Germline V gene lookup returns CDR1 MGHDK and CDR2 SYGVNS. This CDR3 comprises 13 residues. The CDR3 here is CASSESENSPLHF. The CDR3 region has the DNA TGTGCCAGCAGTGAATCAGAGAATTCACCCCTCCACTTT.

This chain uses TRBV21-1 with TRBJ2-7; the DNA was not used to check the table's D call, TRBD1. TRBV21-1 is designated a pseudogene. The length of the CDR3 is 15 residues. CDR3 sequence (DNA): TGTGCCAGCAGCAGACAGGGGGAGAACTCCTACGAGCAGTACTTC. It codes for CASSRQGENSYEQYF.

J is TRBJ1-4 and V is TRBV5-6; no clear D gene. CDR3 size: 14 residues. Trimming cost V 0 bases and J 7 bases, with 10 bases left between them. Germline V gives CDR1 SGHDT, CDR2 YYEEEE. CDR3 nucleotide sequence: TGTGCCAGCAGCTTGGGGGTTTCGGGTGAAAAACTGTTTTTT. It codes for CASSLGVSGEKLFF.

A remark on this clone: This CDR3 is also generated by other DNA sequences in the sample. V is TRBV9 and J is TRBJ1-1, with unresolved D. Looked up from germline, CDR1 is SGDLS and CDR2 is YYNGEE. The CDR3 extends over 13 amino acids. V was pared by 0 bases and J by 4 bases, with 7 bases between. The CDR3 spells CASSVEGGTEAFF. The DNA of the CDR3 is TGTGCCAGCAGCGTAGAGGGAGGCACTGAAGCTTTCTTT.

The CDR3 here is CASSRQGAGTNEKLFF. The CDR3 DNA sequence: TGCGCCAGCAGCCGACAGGGGGCTGGTACTAATGAAAAACTGTTTTTT. The genes are TRBV5-1 and TRBJ1-4, with 10 bases lining up with TRBD1. Germline CDR1 reads SGHRS; CDR2 reads YFSETQ. The CDR3 runs 16 residues. V shed 4 bases, J shed 2 bases, and the junction held 5 bases outside the gene matches.

This sequence joins TRBV25-1 and TRBJ1-2; D possibly corresponds to TRBD1 (6 bases). This CDR3 comprises 14 residues. Germline CDR1 and CDR2: MGHDK and SYGVNS. Trimming took off 3 bases at V and 5 bases at J, with 13 bases between the two ends. CDR3 residues: CASSDPGTHYGYTF. In nucleotides, the CDR3 is TGTGCCAGCAGTGACCCCGGGACACATTATGGCTACACCTTC.

The chain has TRBV6-4 and TRBJ1-3; D gene uncertain. V lost 5 bases to trimming and J lost 0 bases, with 26 bases between them. The CDR3 has 20 residues. CDR1 is MRHNA and CDR2 is SNTAGT in the germline V gene. The CDR3 reads CASSPAPAEIRACSGNTIYF. The CDR3 nucleotides are TGTGCCAGCAGTCCCGCCCCGGCAGAGATAAGGGCCTGCTCTGGAAACACCATATATTTT.

The chain combines TRBV18 with TRBJ1-3; D is unclear. This CDR3 has 15 amino acids. Trimming cost V 2 bases and J 0 bases, with 8 bases left between them. Germline-derived CDR1 and CDR2 are KGHSH and LQKENI. CDR3 in DNA: TGTGCCAGCTCACCAAAGGGAAACTCTGGAAACACCATATATTTT. Translating it yields CASSPKGNSGNTIYF.

The gene calls are TRBV7-9 and TRBJ2-1; D unclear. The V gene's germline CDR1 is SEHNR and CDR2 FQNEAQ (reference sequence). Trimming cost V 2 bases and J 7 bases, with 3 bases left between them. The CDR3 covers 11 residues. CDR3 in amino acids: CASSLRNEQFF. CDR3 coding DNA: TGTGCCAGCAGCTTAAGGAATGAGCAGTTCTTC.

The chain couples TRBV3-1 (or the pseudogene TRBV3-2) to TRBJ2-7, with 7 bases fitting TRBD1. The CDR3 is made up of 14 amino acids. Germline values: CDR1 LGHDT, CDR2 YNNKEL (reference sequence). Germline trimming cut 1 base from V and 2 bases from J; bases unmatched to any gene: 2. The chain's CDR3 is CASSQGTGPYEQYF. DNA of the CDR3: TGTGCCAGCAGCCAAGGGACAGGTCCCTACGAGCAGTACTTC.

In DNA form, the CDR3 reads TGTGCCAGCAGTTTTCCGGACAGGGGGGAGGGAGAGACCCAGTACTTC. Translating it yields CASSFPDRGEGETQYF. The rearrangement joins TRBV28 to TRBJ2-5, with 10 bases fitting TRBD1. Germline CDR1 MDHEN, CDR2 SYDVKM. The CDR3 length is 16 residues. V trimming: 3 bases; J trimming: 4 bases; junction bases outside the gene matches: 8.